This TCR beta chain was found in a study of blood T cell repertoires in COVID-19 (dated by TCRdb to the early 2020s). In the study overall: Samples covering the acute and convalescent phases of COVID-19 were provided by collaborators in the United States, Italy and Spain. A freely available public database, intended as a resource for researchers studying the immune response to SARS-CoV-2, is where the repertoires were released. The samples were drawn from two sources: the first 160 participants of the ongoing ImmuneRACE study, and over 1,000 subjects contributed by 6 global collaborators. Nearly every sample came with metadata listing a de-identified subject ID, COVID-19 status, age in years and sex. The dataset comprised deeply sampled blood TCRbeta repertoires from subjects exposed to, actively infected with, or recovered from COVID-19. Where available, HLA class I and class II types were taken from metadata supplied by the sample provider and were not determined by assay-based typing. The prospective study material was composed of cDNA or gDNA derived from T cells, B-cell-depleted T cells, or PBMCs. The paper as a whole reports these results and caveats: How much clinical and demographic metadata was included differed by source and by participant, and the metadata was provided uncurated.

TCRbeta CDR3 regions were amplified from genomic DNA by means of the immunoSEQ Assay, a bias-controlled multiplex PCR. The published analysis was carried out like this. The number of nucleated cells in each sample was estimated from the amplification of reference gene primers within the assay. To quantify the absolute abundance of each unique TCRbeta CDR3 rearrangement, sequence reads were collapsed and filtered. For each sample, productive Simpson clonality was calculated as the square root of Simpson's diversity index across productive rearrangements. The source is immuneACCESS, and TCRdb retained only in-frame sequences with V and J called. Part of the clones is not carried over; for the studies checked, unresolved V genes explain less than half of this, and the remainder is unexplained. That table gives V, J and clone size, and the DNA gave D and trimming. The sample table holds around 68,000 clones, of which about 81% were seen once. The top ten clonotypes cover less than 10% of the sample.

Whole blood was collected in K2EDTA tubes by collaborating institutions according to the institutions' own protocols. For TCRbeta analysis, collaborators shipped samples in one of three forms: frozen whole blood, isolated PBMCs, or DNA extracted from either of those sample types. From the cysteine through the phenylalanine, the CDR3 covers 15 amino acids. Of all the DNA, just the CDR3 is kept, 45 bases in frame from base 1. The germline V gene (reference sequence) sets CDR1 to MNHEY and CDR2 to SMNVEV. V is cut back by 3 bases and J by 7 bases, with 4 bases in the junction unmatched. In the case of this clone: The antigen it binds to is not known. Within one base of it there is no much larger clone, and no base qualities were kept.

The TCR originated in a human donor in a cohort sampled during active COVID-19. Sequencing was done on a sample of peripheral blood. The chain was built from TRBV27 and TRBJ1-6; TRBD1 agrees with 9 junctional bases. The base sequence is TGTGCCAGCAGTTTCCGGACAGGGGAGAATTCACCCCTCCACTTT. The translation is CASSFRTGENSPLHF.